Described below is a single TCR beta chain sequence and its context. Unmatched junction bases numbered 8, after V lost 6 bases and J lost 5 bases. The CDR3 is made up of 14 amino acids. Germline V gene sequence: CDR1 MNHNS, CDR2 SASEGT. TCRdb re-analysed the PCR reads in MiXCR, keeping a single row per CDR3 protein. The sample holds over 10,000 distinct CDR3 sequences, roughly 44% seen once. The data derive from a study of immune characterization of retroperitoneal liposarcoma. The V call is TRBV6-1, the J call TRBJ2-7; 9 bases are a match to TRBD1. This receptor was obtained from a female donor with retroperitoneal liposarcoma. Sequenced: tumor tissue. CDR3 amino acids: CASSGRTGVDEQYF. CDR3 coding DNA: TGTGCCAGCAGCGGTAGGACAGGGGTAGACGAGCAGTACTTC.